This T cell receptor (beta chain) was sequenced for a study of regulatory T cells in long-lasting Graves disease. Study outcomes and limitations: It was in persistent disease that TRBV28, TRBJ1-2 and TRBJ2-5 were favored. TCR diversity in persistent Graves' patients was below that of newly diagnosed ones.

Germline V gene data show CDR1 as ENHRY and CDR2 as SYGVKD. This CDR3 is 19 amino acids long. V was pared by 2 bases and J by 0 bases, with 14 bases of the junction left unmatched. This clonotype was counted ten times or more. Its antigen is unknown. Specified time point: newly diagnosed GD, antithyroid drugs for less than 3 months. With RNA extracted from PBMCs as input, the TCR library was made. For TCR beta, libraries came from iRepertoire HTBI primers and Arm-PCR of CDR3 regions. MiXCR, applied by TCRdb to the multiplex PCR reads, yields one record per CDR3 protein. The sample holds 200,000 to 250,000 distinct CDR3 sequences; just over 20% are singletons and the top ten take approximately 15%.

The chain uses TRBV10-3 and TRBJ2-3; 7 bases fit TRBD2. The TCR originated in a female donor with Graves disease. The source was peripheral blood mononuclear cells (PBMCs), collected at new diagnosis, from a patient treated with antithyroid drugs. The CDR3, as DNA: TGTGCCATCAGTGAGGGCCGAGCGGGAAAAGCTACTAGCACAGATACGCAGTATTTT. Translating it yields CAISEGRAGKATSTDTQYF.